These 28 T cell receptor beta chains came from one sample sequenced in a study of cytomegalovirus exposure and HLA in healthy donors. PCR used 60 Vbeta primers and 13 Jbeta primers. The data were produced by immunoSEQ multiplex PCR, yet TCRdb's version contains in-frame clones alone and is incomplete. The table lists hundreds of thousands of clones, roughly 79% of them singletons, with approximately 0.62% in the top ten. The material sequenced was PBMCs. The receptors shown here come from a woman between 40 and 50 years old in good health and CMV-seronegative.

The chain links TRBV7-9 to TRBJ2-1; TRBD1 aligns across 7 bases. V gave up 7 bases and J gave up 3 bases; unmatched junction bases: 3. The CDR3 loop spans 13 amino acids. CDR1 and CDR2 (germline): SEHNR, FQNEAQ (reference sequence). The CDR3 spells CASIRDSYNEQFF. CDR3 in DNA: TGTGCCAGCATCCGGGACAGCTACAATGAGCAGTTCTTC.

The genes are TRBV7-2 and TRBJ2-2; 7 bases are a match to TRBD2. This CDR3 region has 16 residues. Germline CDR1 is SGHTA and CDR2 is FQGNSA. With 5 bases clipped from V and 0 bases from J, the junction kept 6 bases outside the gene matches. CDR3 DNA sequence: TGTGCCAGCAGCCAGGTGGGAGGGCCGAACACCGGGGAGCTGTTTTTT. Residues: CASSQVGGPNTGELFF.

In its sample, this clone was seen once. The chain uses TRBV10-1 and TRBJ1-5; D not resolved. Trimming took off 1 base at V and 0 bases at J, with 7 bases between the two ends. The V gene's germline CDR1 is WNHNN and CDR2 SYGVQD (reference sequence). This CDR3 region has 15 residues. In DNA, the CDR3 is TGCGCCAGCAGTGAGTTAATAGATAGCAATCAGCCCCAGCATTTT. This codes for CASSELIDSNQPQHF.

This chain links TRBV7-9 with TRBJ2-7; 8 nucleotides line up with TRBD1. The CDR3 has 14 amino acids. Germline CDR1 is SEHNR and CDR2 is FQNEAQ (reference sequence). The V and J ends lost 7 bases and 6 bases, in that order; junction bases with no gene match: 11. The CDR3 DNA sequence: TGTGCCAGCATGGGCGACAGGGGCTTCGCCGAGCAGTACTTC. Amino acids: CASMGDRGFAEQYF.

V gene TRBV4-2 combines with J gene TRBJ1-4; 8 nucleotides match TRBD1. Germline CDR1 and CDR2: LGHNA and YNFKEQ. V lost 1 base and J lost 1; bases outside the gene matches: 8. This CDR3 is 18 amino acids long. The CDR3 here is CASSQVGQGGRTNEKLFF. The CDR3 bases are TGTGCCAGCAGCCAAGTTGGACAGGGAGGGAGAACTAATGAAAAACTGTTTTTT.

V and J are TRBV19 and TRBJ1-4; 8 bases are a match to TRBD1. This CDR3 contains 17 residues. V gave up 5 bases and J gave up 0 bases; unmatched junction bases: 8. In germline, CDR1 is LNHDA, CDR2 SQIVND (reference sequence). The CDR3, as DNA: TGTGCCAGTAGTGCATACAGGGGGTTTGCAACTAATGAAAAACTGTTTTTT. Its protein is CASSAYRGFATNEKLFF.

This chain links TRBV15 with TRBJ1-1, with 9 bases identical to TRBD1. CDR1 is LNHNV and CDR2 is YYDKDF in the germline V gene (reference sequence). After removal of 0 bases from V and 3 bases from J, the junction contained 11 bases not matched to a gene. This CDR3 spans 18 amino acids. The CDR3 spells CATSRDRDREYWDTEAFF. CDR3 sequence (DNA): TGTGCCACCAGCAGAGATCGGGACAGGGAGTATTGGGACACTGAAGCTTTCTTT.

The V call is TRBV30, the J call TRBJ2-1; possible D gene TRBD2, 6 bases. Germline V gene data show CDR1 as GTSNPN and CDR2 as SVGIG (reference sequence). CDR3 length: 15 residues. The ends were cut back, 0 bases at V and 7 bases at J, with 16 bases in the middle. Here the CDR3 DNA reads TGTGCCTGGAGTGTACGGGGACTCCGAACGAATGAGCAGTTCTTC. It is translated as CAWSVRGLRTNEQFF.

This chain joins TRBV28 and TRBJ2-7; 10 nucleotides match TRBD2. The germline CDR1 and CDR2 sequences are MDHEN and SYDVKM. The CDR3 extends over 16 amino acids. Trimming removed 1 base from V and 2 bases from J; junction bases left unmatched: 5. CDR3 nucleotide sequence: TGTGCCAGCAGTTTATTTCTAGCGGGGGACACCTACGAGCAGTACTTC. Encoded protein: CASSLFLAGDTYEQYF. Supplemented by reference TRBV28 and TRBJ2-7, the full variable domain reads DVKVTQSSRYLVKRTGEKVFLECVQDMDHENMFWYRQDPGLGLRLIYFSYDVKMKEKGDIPEGYSVSREKKERFSLILESASTNQTSMYLCASSLFLAGDTYEQYFGPGTRLTVT.

The J gene is TRBJ2-1, the V gene TRBV6-6; TRBD1 aligns across 10 bases. CDR1 MNHNY and CDR2 SVGAGI come from the germline V gene (reference sequence). The V and J ends lost 5 bases and 8 bases, in that order; junction bases with no gene match: 9. There are 15 residues in the CDR3. Here the CDR3 reads CASSGQGENRDEQFF. The DNA of the CDR3 is TGTGCCAGCAGTGGACAGGGGGAAAACAGGGATGAGCAGTTCTTC.

The chain recombines TRBV28 with TRBJ2-5, with a tentative D call TRBD2 (7 bases). CDR3 length: 15 amino acids. V lost 4 bases to trimming and J lost 3 bases, with 15 bases between them. Per the germline V gene, CDR1 is MDHEN and CDR2 is SYDVKM. CDR3 sequence (DNA): TGTGCCAGCAGTTCCCCTGGGGGGGCTAAAGAGACCCAGTACTTC. Amino acid sequence: CASSSPGGAKETQYF.

V usage is TRBV7-3 and J usage is TRBJ2-3; TRBD2 is a possible D gene (7 bases). CDR1 SGHTA and CDR2 FQGTGA come from the germline V gene. This CDR3 comprises 15 residues. Trimming left V 2 bases short and J 1 base short, with 10 bases between. The CDR3 is CASSLGGGCTDTQYF. Here the CDR3 DNA reads TGTGCCAGCAGCTTAGGGGGGGGCTGCACAGATACGCAGTATTTT.

The CDR3, as DNA: TGTGCCAGCAGTTCCGCTGCAGGGCAGGATCAGCCCCAGCATTTT. It encodes CASSSAAGQDQPQHF. This chain joins TRBV28 and TRBJ1-5; perhaps TRBD1 as D (5 bases). V was cut by 4 bases and J by 5 bases, with 15 bases left in between. Germline V gives CDR1 MDHEN, CDR2 SYDVKM. The CDR3 runs to 15 residues. The full variable domain, with the rest looked up from reference TRBV28 and TRBJ1-5, is DVKVTQSSRYLVKRTGEKVFLECVQDMDHENMFWYRQDPGLGLRLIYFSYDVKMKEKGDIPEGYSVSREKKERFSLILESASTNQTSMYLCASSSAAGQDQPQHFGDGTRLSIL.

V gene TRBV15 combines with J gene TRBJ2-1; weak D call: TRBD1 (7 bases). V lost 5 bases and J lost 1, with 15 bases in between. Per the germline V gene, CDR1 is LNHNV and CDR2 is YYDKDF (reference sequence). CDR3 length: 16 amino acids. The CDR3 sequence is CATSAVPGGSYNEQFF. As DNA, the CDR3 is TGTGCCACCAGCGCAGTGCCAGGGGGGTCCTACAATGAGCAGTTCTTC.

The chain couples TRBV6-6 to TRBJ1-2; D uncertain. The germline CDR1 and CDR2 sequences are MNHNY and SVGAGI (reference sequence). The CDR3 runs to 12 residues. The ends were cut back, 7 bases at V and 5 bases at J, with 11 bases in the middle. The CDR3 spells CASNQVMYGYTF. Here the CDR3 DNA reads TGTGCCAGCAATCAGGTTATGTATGGCTACACCTTC.

The chain couples TRBV25-1 to TRBJ1-4; no firm D call. The CDR3 totals 15 residues. The V gene lost 2 bases and the J gene lost 5 bases, with 12 bases spanning the gap. The germline V gene has CDR1 MGHDK and CDR2 SYGVNS. The CDR3 DNA sequence: TGTGCCAGCAGTGAAGCGAGGTTTGGAAATGAAAAACTGTTTTTT. Protein product: CASSEARFGNEKLFF.

V is TRBV18 and J is TRBJ1-6; D not certain. Germline V gene sequence: CDR1 KGHSH, CDR2 LQKENI. Trimming left V 3 bases short and J 10 bases short, with 10 bases between. The CDR3 contains 13 residues. The chain's CDR3 is CASSPNSGSPLHF. CDR3 bases: TGTGCCAGCTCACCCAACTCGGGGTCACCCCTCCACTTT.

The genes are TRBV30 and TRBJ2-7, with D unresolved. Germline assignment: CDR1 GTSNPN and CDR2 SVGIG (reference sequence). The CDR3 totals 11 residues. V lost 2 bases, J lost 3 bases, and 5 bases lay in between. CDR3 in amino acids: CAWSLNYEQYF. DNA for the CDR3: TGTGCCTGGAGTCTTAACTACGAGCAGTACTTC.

This chain links TRBV5-6 with TRBJ1-5, with D maybe TRBD1 (5 bases). Trimming shortened V by 3 bases and J by 1 base, and 14 bases separated the two germline ends. Germline V gene lookup returns CDR1 SGHDT and CDR2 YYEEEE. This CDR3 has 16 amino acids. In DNA form, the CDR3 reads TGTGCCAGCAGCTCGGACGGGGGTAGCAGCAATCAGCCCCAGCATTTT. It encodes CASSSDGGSSNQPQHF.

V gene TRBV10-1 combines with J gene TRBJ2-2; D gene ambiguous. Trimming took off 5 bases at V and 0 bases at J, with 16 bases between the two ends. The CDR3 extends over 17 amino acids. Looked up from germline, CDR1 is WNHNN and CDR2 is SYGVQD (reference sequence). In DNA form, the CDR3 reads TGCGCCAGCAGTCCGAACCCGGTGTTCGCGAACACCGGGGAGCTGTTTTTT. It is translated as CASSPNPVFANTGELFF.

The V and J genes are TRBV30 and TRBJ2-5; 8 positions agree with TRBD1. The DNA end favors TRBJ2-7, so the J call may be wrong. Germline assignment: CDR1 GTSNPN and CDR2 SVGIG (reference sequence). The CDR3 totals 13 residues. The DNA of the CDR3 is TGTGCCTGGAGCGGGGACAGGTTTTACGAGCAGTACTTC. It specifies CAWSGDRFYEQYF.

The rearrangement joins TRBV19 to TRBJ1-1; D gene unclear. Germline V gene sequence: CDR1 LNHDA, CDR2 SQIVND (reference sequence). The CDR3 is made up of 15 amino acids. Between the trimmed V and J ends, which lost 4 bases and 4 bases, there was a span of 16 bases. The CDR3 is CASSTQVRGGTEAFF. CDR3 sequence (DNA): TGTGCCAGTAGTACCCAAGTTCGGGGTGGCACTGAAGCTTTCTTT.

This clone was counted once. V gene TRBV11-2 combines with J gene TRBJ1-1; D remains ambiguous. Germline loops: CDR1 SGHAT, CDR2 FQNNGV. V was clipped by 2 bases and J by 7 bases, with 8 bases between them. CDR3 length equals 12 residues. Written as DNA, the CDR3 is TGTGCCAGCAGCTTATCAATCGGTGAAGCTTTCTTT. Translated, it gives CASSLSIGEAFF. The full variable domain, with the rest looked up from reference TRBV11-2 and TRBJ1-1, is EAGVAQSPRYKIIEKRQSVAFWCNPISGHATLYWYQQILGQGPKLLIQFQNNGVVDDSQLPKDRFSAERLKGVDSTLKIQPAKLEDSAVYLCASSLSIGEAFFGQGTRLTVV.

This chain connects TRBV4-1 to TRBJ2-2; 8 bases are shared with TRBD1. Losses at the gene ends were 3 bases for V and 5 bases for J; bases not matched to a gene: 8. Germline assignment: CDR1 MGHRA and CDR2 YSYEKL. This CDR3 is 16 amino acids long. The CDR3 region is CASSHLTGGKTGELFF. CDR3 coding DNA: TGCGCCAGCAGCCATTTAACAGGGGGTAAAACCGGGGAGCTGTTTTTT.

The genes are TRBV10-2 and TRBJ1-1, with a weak D call TRBD1 (5 bases). The ends were cut back, 6 bases at V and 4 bases at J, with 21 bases in the middle. The germline CDR1 and CDR2 sequences are WSHSY and SAAADI. CDR3 length: 16 amino acids. The CDR3 DNA reads as TGCGCCAGCAGGGCTCCGGGGGACTGGGCGGGCACTGAAGCTTTCTTT. This translates into CASRAPGDWAGTEAFF.

This chain uses TRBV7-9 with TRBJ2-7; 8 bases are shared with TRBD1. The length of the CDR3 is 15 residues. With V trimmed by 1 base and J by 5 bases, 7 bases remained unmatched. Per the germline V gene, CDR1 is SEHNR and CDR2 is FQNEAQ (reference sequence). CDR3 nucleotides: TGTGCCAGCAGCTTAGGCACAGGGGGAATCGACGAGCAGTACTTC. Translation gives CASSLGTGGIDEQYF.

The CDR3 protein is CASTLPGTGVREQYF. The CDR3 region has the DNA TGTGCCAGCACCCTGCCCGGGACAGGGGTTCGCGAGCAGTACTTC. V usage is TRBV28 and J usage is TRBJ2-7; the match to TRBD1 covers 10 bases. V lost 7 bases, J lost 6 bases, and 12 bases stayed unmatched. CDR3 length: 15 amino acids. Germline CDR1 MDHEN, CDR2 SYDVKM. The variable domain in full, with the rest retrieved from reference TRBV28 and TRBJ2-7, is DVKVTQSSRYLVKRTGEKVFLECVQDMDHENMFWYRQDPGLGLRLIYFSYDVKMKEKGDIPEGYSVSREKKERFSLILESASTNQTSMYLCASTLPGTGVREQYFGPGTRLTVT.

DNA of the CDR3: TGTGCCAGCAGTGCCTATTTAAACACTGAAGCTTTCTTT. Translation: CASSAYLNTEAFF. The chain carries TRBV28 and TRBJ1-1; no definite D call. V dropped 5 bases and J dropped 2 bases, with 9 bases sitting between them. From germline, CDR1 is MDHEN and CDR2 SYDVKM. This CDR3 spans 13 amino acids. Full variable domain (outside the CDR3, taken from reference TRBV28 and TRBJ1-1): DVKVTQSSRYLVKRTGEKVFLECVQDMDHENMFWYRQDPGLGLRLIYFSYDVKMKEKGDIPEGYSVSREKKERFSLILESASTNQTSMYLCASSAYLNTEAFFGQGTRLTVV.